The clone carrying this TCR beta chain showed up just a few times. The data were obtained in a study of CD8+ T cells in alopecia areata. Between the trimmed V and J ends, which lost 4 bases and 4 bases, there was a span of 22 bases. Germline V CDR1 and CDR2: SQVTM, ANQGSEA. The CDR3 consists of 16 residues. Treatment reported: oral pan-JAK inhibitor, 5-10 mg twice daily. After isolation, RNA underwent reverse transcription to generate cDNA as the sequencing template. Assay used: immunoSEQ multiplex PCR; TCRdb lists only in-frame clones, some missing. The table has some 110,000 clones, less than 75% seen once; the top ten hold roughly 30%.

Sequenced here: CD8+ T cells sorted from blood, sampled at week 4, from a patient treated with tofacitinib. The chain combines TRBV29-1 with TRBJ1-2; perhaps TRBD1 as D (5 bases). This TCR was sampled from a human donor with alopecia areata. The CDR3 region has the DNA TGCAGCGTTGTCCCGGCTGGGTCGGACACTGGCTATGGCTACACCTTC. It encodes CSVVPAGSDTGYGYTF.